The next 9 T cell receptor beta chains were all read from a single sample in a study of shared clonotypes between healthy human individuals. The repertoire was sequenced with immunoSEQ multiplex PCR; TCRdb's copy has only in-frame clones and lacks some. The repertoire holds around 2,000,000 clones, with 95% as singletons. The sequenced material came from naive CD4+ T cells sorted from blood. The sample's subset: CD45RA+ positively selected. Receptors were obtained from a man between 18 and 29 years old in good health.

V gene TRBV7-9 combines with J gene TRBJ2-1; 10 bases map to TRBD2. The germline V gene has CDR1 SEHNR and CDR2 FQNEAQ (reference sequence). This CDR3 contains 14 residues. After removal of 5 bases from V and 8 bases from J, the junction contained 6 bases not matched to a gene. For the CDR3, the DNA is TGTGCCAGCAGCCCACGGACTAGCGGCGATGAGCAGTTCTTC. This translates into CASSPRTSGDEQFF.

The V call is TRBV20-1, the J call TRBJ2-7; tentative D call: TRBD2 (6 bases). V was clipped by 6 bases and J by 3 bases, with 9 bases between them. Germline V gene data show CDR1 as DFQATT and CDR2 as SNEGSKA (reference sequence). The CDR3 is 11 residues long. CDR3 in DNA: TGCAGTGCCCCTAGCGACTACGAGCAGTACTTC. Protein sequence: CSAPSDYEQYF.

This chain links TRBV15 with TRBJ2-1; possibly TRBD2 for D (5 bases). The germline V gene encodes CDR1 LNHNV and CDR2 YYDKDF (reference sequence). The V end was cut by 8 bases, the J end by 4 bases, with 12 bases between. This CDR3 is 13 amino acids long. Here the CDR3 DNA reads TGTGCCACCCGTATCGGACTTTACAATGAGCAGTTCTTC. Its protein is CATRIGLYNEQFF.

The chain links TRBV15 to TRBJ2-1; 8 nucleotides align to TRBD2. Germline V gives CDR1 LNHNV, CDR2 YYDKDF (reference sequence). This CDR3 has 16 amino acids. V lost 0 bases and J lost 5; bases outside the gene matches: 6. In nucleotides, the CDR3 is TGTGCCACCAGCAGAGATCGGGCGGGAGGCAACAATGAGCAGTTCTTC. It codes for CATSRDRAGGNNEQFF.

V is TRBV14 and J is TRBJ2-3; D possibly corresponds to TRBD2 (5 bases). This CDR3 is built from 12 residues. The V end lost 8 bases, the J end lost 4 bases, and 10 bases lay between the germline ends. The germline CDR1 and CDR2 sequences are SGHDN and FVKESK. For the CDR3, the DNA is TGTGCCAGCCGGGGAAACTCAGATACGCAGTATTTT. This codes for CASRGNSDTQYF.

The chain carries TRBV5-1 and TRBJ2-1, with 11 bases matching TRBD2. The junction had 3 bases not matched to a gene; V was cut back by 1 base and J by 6 bases. The germline V gene encodes CDR1 SGHRS and CDR2 YFSETQ. The CDR3 extends over 15 amino acids. The CDR3 protein is CASSLTSGSFNEQFF. The CDR3 DNA reads TGCGCCAGCAGCTTGACTAGCGGGAGCTTCAATGAGCAGTTCTTC.

The J gene is TRBJ2-1, the V gene TRBV5-1, with D possibly matching TRBD2 (6 bases). V was pared by 4 bases and J by 1 base, with 15 bases between. Looked up from germline, CDR1 is SGHRS and CDR2 is YFSETQ. The CDR3 runs to 16 residues. CDR3 in DNA: TGCGCCAGCAGCGCCAACCCCGGGACTTCCTACAATGAGCAGTTCTTC. Protein: CASSANPGTSYNEQFF. Supplemented by reference TRBV5-1 and TRBJ2-1, the full variable domain reads KAGVTQTPRYLIKTRGQQVTLSCSPISGHRSVSWYQQTPGQGLQFLFEYFSETQRNKGNFPGRFSGRQFSNSRSEMNVSTLELGDSALYLCASSANPGTSYNEQFFGPGTRLTVL.

The sample holds one count of this clone. The CDR3 reads CASSTGLAGNEQFF. For the CDR3, the DNA is TGTGCCAGCAGTACGGGACTAGCGGGAAATGAGCAGTTCTTC. The chain employs TRBV7-9 and TRBJ2-1; TRBD2 matches 13 bases. Germline loops: CDR1 SEHNR, CDR2 FQNEAQ (reference sequence). The CDR3 consists of 14 residues. V shed 6 bases, J shed 7 bases, and the junction held 3 bases outside the gene matches. Drawing the rest from reference TRBV7-9 and TRBJ2-1, the complete variable domain is DTGVSQNPRHKITKRGQNVTFRCDPISEHNRLYWYRQTLGQGPEFLTYFQNEAQLEKSRLLSDRFSAERPKGSFSTLEIQRTEQGDSAMYLCASSTGLAGNEQFFGPGTRLTVL.

The chain joins TRBV6-1 to TRBJ2-2, with D maybe TRBD1 (5 bases). The CDR3 length is 18 residues. Germline-derived CDR1 and CDR2 are MNHNS and SASEGT. Trimming shortened V by 2 bases and J by 3 bases, and 19 bases separated the two germline ends. CDR3 protein: CASSEFMGRSSDTGELFF. CDR3 sequence (DNA): TGTGCCAGCAGTGAATTTATGGGGCGGTCATCCGACACCGGGGAGCTGTTTTTT.